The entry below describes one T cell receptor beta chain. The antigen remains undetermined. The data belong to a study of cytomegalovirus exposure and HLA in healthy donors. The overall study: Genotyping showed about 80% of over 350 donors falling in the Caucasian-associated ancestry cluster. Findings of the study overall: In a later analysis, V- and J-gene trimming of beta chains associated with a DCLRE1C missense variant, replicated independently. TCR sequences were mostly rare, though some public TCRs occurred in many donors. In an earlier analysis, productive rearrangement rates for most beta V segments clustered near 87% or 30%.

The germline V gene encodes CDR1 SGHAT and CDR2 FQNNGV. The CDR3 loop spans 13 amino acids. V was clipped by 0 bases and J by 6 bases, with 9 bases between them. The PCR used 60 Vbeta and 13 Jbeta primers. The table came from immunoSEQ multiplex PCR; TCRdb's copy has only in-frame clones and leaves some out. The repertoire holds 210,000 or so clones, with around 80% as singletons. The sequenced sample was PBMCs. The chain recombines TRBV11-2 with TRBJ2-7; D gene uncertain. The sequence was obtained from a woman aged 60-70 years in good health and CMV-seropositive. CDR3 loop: CASSLDYLVEQYF. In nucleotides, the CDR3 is TGTGCCAGCAGCTTAGATTACTTGGTCGAGCAGTACTTC.